This T cell receptor (beta chain) appears in the sequencing data of a study of regulatory T cells in long-lasting Graves disease. Arm-PCR of CDR3 regions and iRepertoire HTBI primers were used to build TCR beta libraries. TCRdb itself ran the multiplex PCR reads through MiXCR, one entry per CDR3 protein. Of about 400,000 distinct CDR3 sequences in the sample, more than 20% are singletons; the top ten hold less than 25%. Regarding the study as a whole: The researchers studied only peripheral blood, not thyroid tissue.

Comments on this clonotype: As yet, its antigen is unknown.

Documented time point: persistent/refractory GD, antithyroid drugs over 5 years with positive TRAb. PBMC RNA served as the TCR library source. This sequence was found in a female donor with Graves disease. The sample in question was peripheral blood mononuclear cells (PBMCs), obtained when the disease was refractory, from a patient treated with antithyroid drugs.

The CDR3 coding sequence is TGTGCCTCATCGGGACAGGGGGGTTATAGCAATCAGCCCCAGCATTTT. It translates to CASSGQGGYSNQPQHF. This chain connects TRBV10-3 to TRBJ1-5; TRBD1 matches at 11 bases. Trimming removed 11 bases from V and 0 bases from J; junction bases left unmatched: 9. The CDR3 contains 16 residues. Germline assignment: CDR1 ENHRY and CDR2 SYGVKD.